This T cell receptor (beta chain) is from a study of Graves' ophthalmopathy and Graves' hyperthyroidism. Notes on the study in general: Appearing in blood as well were most expanded thyroid clonotypes above 0.001 frequency. The model forecast ophthalmopathy progression, reaching under 71% sensitivity and 72% to 75% specificity.

Amplifying from RNA transcripts, the study obtained TCR beta CDR3 regions. First-round RT-PCR used HTBI primers; second-round multiplex PCR followed. A single record per CDR3 protein comes from TCRdb applying MiXCR to the multiplex PCR reads. The table lists 200,000 to 300,000 distinct CDR3 sequences, around 50% of them singletons. As regards this clonotype: No antigen is known for it.

CDR1 and CDR2 (germline): KGHDR, SFDVKD. The CDR3 sequence is 14 residues long. J lost 5 bases, V lost 4 bases, and 5 bases had no gene match. The chain has TRBV24-1 and TRBJ2-5, with TRBD1 identical over 8 bases. The sequenced material came from peripheral blood. This receptor was identified in an adult man with Graves' ophthalmopathy. The CDR3 loop reads CATSDGQGDETQYF. The CDR3 DNA reads as TGTGCCACCAGTGACGGACAGGGTGATGAGACCCAGTACTTC.